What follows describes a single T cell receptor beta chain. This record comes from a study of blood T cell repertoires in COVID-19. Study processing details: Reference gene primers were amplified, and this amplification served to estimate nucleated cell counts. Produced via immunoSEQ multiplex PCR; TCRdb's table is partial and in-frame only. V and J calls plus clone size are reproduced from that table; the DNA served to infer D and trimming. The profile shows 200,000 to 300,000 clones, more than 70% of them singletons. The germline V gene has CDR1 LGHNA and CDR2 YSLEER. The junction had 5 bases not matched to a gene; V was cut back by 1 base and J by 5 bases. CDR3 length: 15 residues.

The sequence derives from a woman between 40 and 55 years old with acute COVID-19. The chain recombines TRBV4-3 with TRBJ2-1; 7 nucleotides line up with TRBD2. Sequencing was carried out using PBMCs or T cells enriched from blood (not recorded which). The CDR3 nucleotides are TGCGCCAGCAGCCAAGTGCCCGGGACTAACAATGAGCAGTTCTTC. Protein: CASSQVPGTNNEQFF.